The 18 T cell receptor beta chains below all came from one sample that was sequenced in a study of early T cells in non-severe SARS-CoV-2 infection (dated by TCRdb to the early 2020s). Library method: 5' RACE. The sample was run on a NextSeq 500. Clones were called with MiXCR by TCRdb after fastp trimmed the public reads at Q25, and only in-frame beta chains were retained. CDR3 protein duplicates are merged, each entry listing the most common genes and DNA. The sample yields around 82,000 distinct CDR3 sequences; approximately 12% were counted once. In total, the top ten clones hold roughly 3.6% of the sample. Sequenced input: whole blood. Receptors were obtained from an adult who was a healthcare worker with PCR-confirmed SARS-CoV-2 infection or an uninfected control (not recorded which).

This clonotype was seen at least ten times. The chain combines TRBV3-1 with TRBJ1-2; the D is unclear. The CDR3 totals 12 residues. Germline lookup yields CDR1 LGHDT and CDR2 YNNKEL (reference sequence). Trimming shortened V by 1 base and J by 4 bases, and 4 bases separated the two germline ends. CDR3 loop: CASSQAFYGYTF. The CDR3 nucleotides read TGTGCCAGCAGCCAAGCCTTCTATGGCTACACCTTC.

This chain links TRBV25-1 with TRBJ1-1, with unresolved D. CDR3 size: 13 residues. The germline CDR1 and CDR2 sequences are MGHDK and SYGVNS. Trimming left V 1 base short and J 0 bases short, with 3 bases between. Here the CDR3 DNA reads TGTGCCAGCAGTGAATCGTTGAACACTGAAGCTTTCTTT. The encoded protein is CASSESLNTEAFF.

This clonotype was seen many times. The gene calls are TRBV18 and TRBJ2-7; D not resolved. Trimming cost V 6 bases and J 2 bases, with 14 bases left between them. Germline CDR1 and CDR2: KGHSH and LQKENI. The CDR3 is 14 amino acids. The CDR3 here is CASSLGPFTYEQYF. Written as DNA, the CDR3 is TGTGCCAGCTCTCTAGGCCCATTTACCTACGAGCAGTACTTC.

This clonotype was observed at least ten times. The gene calls are TRBV12-3 or TRBV12-4 and TRBJ2-1, with 9 bases identical to TRBD2. V shed 5 bases, J shed 8 bases, and the junction held 16 bases outside the gene matches. CDR3 length: 17 residues. CDR3 region: CASSPPPKLAGRDEQFF. The CDR3 DNA is TGTGCCAGCAGTCCTCCCCCTAAGCTAGCGGGAAGGGATGAGCAGTTCTTC.

The chain carries TRBV12-3 or TRBV12-4 and TRBJ2-7, with D perhaps matching TRBD1 (6 bases). This CDR3 spans 12 amino acids. V lost 2 bases and J lost 10, with 12 bases in between. The CDR3 protein is CASSLRSGAQYF. The CDR3 DNA is TGTGCCAGCAGTTTACGGTCAGGGGCTCAGTACTTC.

This clonotype was seen a few times. The chain carries TRBV6-5 and TRBJ2-3, with TRBD2 identical over 7 bases. V dropped 6 bases and J dropped 0; count of bases not matched to a gene: 9. CDR1 and CDR2 (germline): MNHEY, SVGAGI. The CDR3 consists of 16 residues. This chain's CDR3 is CASSTVAGFSTDTQYF. The CDR3 nucleotides are TGTGCCAGCAGCACTGTAGCGGGCTTTAGCACAGATACGCAGTATTTT.

The chain joins TRBV29-1 to TRBJ1-1; no reliable D call. The CDR3 totals 16 residues. With 1 base removed from V and 5 bases from J, the gap between germline ends came to 20 bases. CDR1 is SQVTM and CDR2 is ANQGSEA in the germline V gene. The CDR3, as DNA: TGCAGCGTTGAAGCTAGCCCTATACAGACGGTAACTGAAGCTTTCTTT. It encodes CSVEASPIQTVTEAFF.

The chain joins TRBV4-1 to TRBJ1-2; 8 bases match TRBD1. Germline trimming cut 4 bases from V and 1 base from J; bases unmatched to any gene: 5. The CDR3 length is 15 residues. The germline gives CDR1 MGHRA, CDR2 YSYEKL. This CDR3 reads CASSRGQGDNYGYTF. The CDR3 nucleotides read TGCGCCAGCAGCCGTGGACAGGGCGATAACTATGGCTACACCTTC.

This clonotype was seen repeatedly, ten times or more. This chain joins TRBV13 and TRBJ2-7, with D perhaps given as TRBD1 or TRBD2 (5 bases each). Germline-derived CDR1 and CDR2 are PRHDT and FYEKMQ (reference sequence). Trimming removed 1 base from V and 0 bases from J, with 7 bases in between. The CDR3 loop spans 14 amino acids. The CDR3 DNA reads as TGTGCCAGCAGCTTAGCGGGGCACTCCTACGAGCAGTACTTC. This codes for CASSLAGHSYEQYF.

The CDR3 is CSGGADLPNEQYF. The CDR3 DNA follows: TGCAGCGGAGGGGCGGACCTTCCTAACGAGCAGTACTTC. This chain joins TRBV29-1 and TRBJ2-7; the D call may be TRBD1 or TRBD2 (5 bases each). Trimming removed 7 bases at V and 5 bases at J, with 18 bases between. In germline, CDR1 is SQVTM, CDR2 ANQGSEA. The CDR3 consists of 13 residues.

This clonotype has at least ten counts. V and J are TRBV18 and TRBJ2-1, with 11 nucleotides matching TRBD2. Germline values: CDR1 KGHSH, CDR2 LQKENI. V lost 5 bases, J lost 4 bases, and 13 bases stayed unmatched. The CDR3 consists of 18 residues. CDR3 DNA: TGTGCCAGCTCAGCCTCTTCGGGACTAGCGGCCTTATACAATGAGCAGTTCTTC. Protein: CASSASSGLAALYNEQFF.

The genes are TRBV18 and TRBJ2-7; a weak D match, TRBD1 (6 bases). V was shortened by 1 base and J by 2 bases, with 6 bases between the two germline ends. This CDR3 has 13 amino acids. Germline V gene lookup returns CDR1 KGHSH and CDR2 LQKENI. The CDR3 region has the DNA TGTGCCAGCTCACCACAGGGGGCCTACGAGCAGTACTTC. As protein: CASSPQGAYEQYF.

This clonotype was seen many times. The chain combines TRBV27 with TRBJ2-4, with 8 bases aligning to TRBD2. The CDR3 consists of 16 residues. The V and J ends lost 5 bases and 0 bases, in that order; junction bases with no gene match: 6. Per germline, CDR1 MNHEY and CDR2 SMNVEV (reference sequence). The CDR3, as DNA: TGTGCCAGCAGTCACCAGCGGGAGTCAGCCAAAAACATTCAGTACTTC. It codes for CASSHQRESAKNIQYF.

This clonotype was recorded a few times. The chain employs TRBV20-1 and TRBJ2-7; 9 positions agree with TRBD1. Germline values: CDR1 DFQATT, CDR2 SNEGSKA (reference sequence). The CDR3 is 15 residues long. The V gene end was trimmed by 0 bases and the J gene end by 1 base; junction bases not matched to a gene: 4. The CDR3 spells CSARDTGGLSYEQYF. CDR3 DNA: TGCAGTGCTAGAGACACAGGGGGCTTATCCTACGAGCAGTACTTC.

This clonotype was seen ten or more times. The chain recombines TRBV11-3 with TRBJ2-1; 8 positions match TRBD2. Germline values: CDR1 SGHNT, CDR2 YENEEA. CDR3 size: 13 residues. The V and J ends lost 5 bases and 7 bases, in that order; junction bases with no gene match: 4. CDR3 protein: CASSPGGGNEQFF. CDR3 sequence (DNA): TGTGCCAGCAGCCCCGGGGGGGGGAATGAGCAGTTCTTC.

This clonotype showed up just a few times. This chain joins TRBV11-1 and TRBJ2-7; 9 bases fit TRBD2. Germline CDR1 is SGHAT and CDR2 is FQDESV (reference sequence). This CDR3 is built from 15 residues. Trimming removed 3 bases from V and 6 bases from J; junction bases left unmatched: 9. The DNA of the CDR3 is TGTGCCAGCAGCTTGGACCTAGCGGGAAATGGCGAGCAGTACTTC. Translating gives CASSLDLAGNGEQYF.

In this sample, this clonotype turned up many times. The rearrangement uses TRBV6-6 and TRBJ1-5; 7 nucleotides align to TRBD1. The CDR3 contains 14 residues. V was pared by 8 bases and J by 4 bases, with 8 bases of the junction left unmatched. The germline CDR1 and CDR2 sequences are MNHNY and SVGAGI (reference sequence). CDR3 nucleotide sequence: TGTGCCAGCGTCGCTGGACAGGCTAATCAGCCCCAGCATTTT. It yields the protein CASVAGQANQPQHF.

This clonotype appeared a few times. The chain uses TRBV9 and TRBJ1-4; 9 nucleotides line up with TRBD1. The CDR3 is 15 amino acids. With 3 bases clipped from V and 7 bases from J, the junction kept 7 bases outside the gene matches. Germline values: CDR1 SGDLS, CDR2 YYNGEE. Here the CDR3 DNA reads TGTGCCAGCAGCGCAACCGGGACAGGGTTTGAAAAACTGTTTTTT. The encoded protein is CASSATGTGFEKLFF. Supplemented by reference TRBV9 and TRBJ1-4, the full variable domain reads DSGVTQTPKHLITATGQRVTLRCSPRSGDLSVYWYQQSLDQGLQFLIQYYNGEERAKGNILERFSAQQFPDLHSELNLSSLELGDSALYFCASSATGTGFEKLFFGSGTQLSVL.